This T cell receptor (beta chain) appears in the sequencing data of a study of OX40 agonist ivuxolimab in advanced cancers. Trimming cost V 2 bases and J 3 bases; bases outside gene matches: 7. The CDR3 is 17 amino acids. CDR1 and CDR2 from the germline V gene are KGHSH and LQKENI. TCRdb's table, derived via immunoSEQ multiplex PCR, lists solely in-frame clones and lacks some. This table holds roughly 150,000 clones, roughly 94% found once. The input for sequencing was CD4+ or CD8+ T cells sorted from blood, taken in a trial of the OX40 agonist ivuxolimab. The origin of this receptor is an adult with an advanced solid tumor such as melanoma, head and neck, liver or kidney cancer. This rearrangement joins TRBV18 to TRBJ1-5; 10 bases are a match to TRBD1. The CDR3 nucleotides read TGTGCCAGCTCACCATCCCGGGACAGGGGATTCAATCAGCCCCAGCATTTT. This gives the protein CASSPSRDRGFNQPQHF.